The 12 T cell receptor beta chains given below trace back to one sample, sequenced in a study of technical replicates of blood from a few donors. Clones were sequenced by immunoSEQ multiplex PCR, and TCRdb holds only the in-frame ones, with some missing. The sample lists roughly 12,000 clones, about 94% occurring once. The sequencing sample was made of PBMCs. These receptors were obtained from a human donor in good health.

In nucleotides, the CDR3 is TGTGCCAGCAGCGCGGGACCGCTTACCTACGAGCAGTACTTC. This gives the protein CASSAGPLTYEQYF. The gene calls are TRBV5-4 and TRBJ2-7; D might be TRBD2 (6 bases). Trimming took 4 bases from V and 2 from J, leaving 13 bases between them. Germline V lookup: CDR1 SGHNT, CDR2 YYREEE (reference sequence). CDR3 size: 14 residues. The variable domain in full, with the rest retrieved from reference TRBV5-4 and TRBJ2-7, is ETGVTQSPTHLIKTRGQQVTLRCSSQSGHNTVSWYQQALGQGPQFIFQYYREEENGRGNFPPRFSGLQFPNYSSELNVNALELDDSALYLCASSAGPLTYEQYFGPGTRLTVT.

The chain recombines TRBV6-4 with TRBJ2-2; 9 positions match TRBD1. V lost 4 bases and J lost 6; bases outside the gene matches: 0. The CDR3 loop spans 13 amino acids. The germline V gene has CDR1 MRHNA and CDR2 SNTAGT. CDR3 loop: CASSGQGAGELFF. The CDR3 DNA sequence: TGTGCCAGCAGTGGACAGGGGGCCGGGGAGCTGTTTTTT.

The chain has TRBV2 and TRBJ2-1; D gene uncertain. Germline V lookup: CDR1 SNHLY, CDR2 FYNNEI. The CDR3 spans 13 residues. V was cut by 6 bases and J by 0 bases, with 6 bases left in between. CDR3 in DNA: TGTGCCAGCAGGGAGAACTCCTACAATGAGCAGTTCTTC. This sequence encodes CASRENSYNEQFF.

This chain joins TRBV7-6 and TRBJ2-7; weak D call: TRBD1 (5 bases). V was clipped by 3 bases and J by 4 bases, with 7 bases between them. The CDR3 extends over 12 amino acids. Germline V CDR1 and CDR2: SGHVS, FNYEAQ. The CDR3 sequence: CASSFDRYEQYF. The CDR3 DNA reads as TGTGCCAGCAGCTTCGACAGATACGAGCAGTACTTC.

A single count supports this clone. The chain joins TRBV27 to TRBJ2-1, with 12 bases lining up with TRBD2. Losses at the gene ends were 7 bases for V and 6 bases for J; bases not matched to a gene: 7. Germline CDR1 reads MNHEY; CDR2 reads SMNVEV (reference sequence). The length of the CDR3 is 15 residues. The CDR3 protein is CASTIWTSGVNEQFF. The CDR3 coding sequence is TGTGCCAGCACCATATGGACTAGCGGGGTCAATGAGCAGTTCTTC.

The chain uses TRBV20-1 and TRBJ2-7; TRBD2 agrees at 7 bases. This CDR3 is 11 amino acids long. Germline V gene sequence: CDR1 DFQATT, CDR2 SNEGSKA (reference sequence). The junction had 2 bases not matched to a gene; V was cut back by 5 bases and J by 4 bases. CDR3 coding DNA: TGCAGTGCTCTAGCGGTTTACGAGCAGTACTTC. It is translated as CSALAVYEQYF.

This chain uses TRBV7-8 with TRBJ2-6; 10 positions agree with TRBD1. The CDR3 runs to 18 residues. The V gene's germline CDR1 is SGHVS and CDR2 FQNEAQ. The V segment lost 3 bases and the J segment 1 base; nucleotides outside the gene matches: 6. Here the CDR3 DNA reads TGTGCCAGCAGCTTCGTGGACAGGGGGGTGTCTGGGGCCAACGTCCTGACTTTC. It translates to CASSFVDRGVSGANVLTF.

The V call is TRBV19, the J call TRBJ2-2; TRBD2 might be the D (6 bases). CDR1 and CDR2 from the germline V gene are LNHDA and SQIVND (reference sequence). The CDR3 contains 17 residues. Trimming cost V 3 bases and J 5 bases, with 19 bases left between them. The CDR3 sequence is CASSIPTSQRPTGELFF. The CDR3 DNA follows: TGTGCCAGTAGTATTCCGACTAGTCAAAGACCTACCGGGGAGCTGTTTTTT.

This chain links TRBV2 with TRBJ2-1; TRBD2 aligns across 7 bases. The V and J ends lost 2 bases and 5 bases, in that order; junction bases with no gene match: 6. CDR1 is SNHLY and CDR2 is FYNNEI in the germline V gene. The CDR3 runs to 15 residues. The CDR3 bases are TGTGCCAGCAGTGAACCGGGGGGAGTCCACAATGAGCAGTTCTTC. Translating it yields CASSEPGGVHNEQFF.

This clone showed up just a few times. At one boundary the junction diverges from the germline segment, which might be a read error. The CDR3 nucleotides are TGCGTGACTATGAAGACAGGGGATGAAGCTTTCTTT. Translation: CVTMKTGDEAFF. The chain employs TRBV12-5 and TRBJ1-1; 8 nucleotides match TRBD1. The CDR3 covers 12 residues. CDR1 is LGHNT and CDR2 is FRNRAP in the germline V gene.

The chain uses TRBV6-1 and TRBJ2-7; 7 positions agree with TRBD1. The CDR3 extends over 15 amino acids. Germline V gene data show CDR1 as MNHNS and CDR2 as SASEGT. Unmatched junction bases numbered 9, after V lost 4 bases and J lost 3 bases. In DNA form, the CDR3 reads TGTGCCAGCAGTGCAAACAGGGGCCCCTTCTACGAGCAGTACTTC. It specifies CASSANRGPFYEQYF.

The J gene is TRBJ2-1, the V gene TRBV4-2, with D hard to call. V was pared by 0 bases and J by 6 bases, with 9 bases between. Germline assignment: CDR1 LGHNA and CDR2 YNFKEQ. The CDR3 spans 14 residues. The CDR3 region has the DNA TGTGCCAGCAGCCAAGATACGTCAGTCAATGAGCAGTTCTTC. Its protein is CASSQDTSVNEQFF.